This T cell receptor beta chain was retrieved from a study of blood T cell repertoires in COVID-19. Study context: Nucleic acid was either cDNA or gDNA, and it came from T cells, B-cell-depleted T cells, or PBMCs.

Profiled with immunoSEQ multiplex PCR; TCRdb holds only in-frame clones, not every one. The sample holds about 220,000 clones, around four fifths seen once. The CDR3 runs 13 residues. Germline CDR1 LNHDA, CDR2 SQIVND (reference sequence). V was pared by 3 bases and J by 5 bases, with 11 bases between. The origin of this receptor is a man between 25 and 39 years old with active or convalescent COVID-19. The chain uses TRBV19 and TRBJ2-7; D is perhaps TRBD1 (5 bases). The sequenced sample consisted of peripheral blood. DNA of the CDR3: TGTGCCAGTAGTATTTTTGGGGCAAACGAGCAGTACTTC. It is translated as CASSIFGANEQYF. Variable domain in full (rest from reference TRBV19 and TRBJ2-7): DGGITQSPKYLFRKEGQNVTLSCEQNLNHDAMYWYRQDPGQGLRLIYYSQIVNDFQKGDIAEGYSVSREKKESFPLTVTSAQKNPTAFYLCASSIFGANEQYFGPGTRLTVT.